This T cell receptor beta chain comes out of a study of T cell responses to AZD1222 COVID-19 vaccine (dated by TCRdb to the early 2020s). The study in broad terms: TCR sequencing covered fewer than 250 trial participants: 200 to 210 given two doses of AZD1222 and about 26 given two doses of MenACWY control vaccine. Trial participants were enrolled into age subgroups of 18-55, 56-69 and 70-plus years, which contained approximately 150, 28 and 58 TCR-sequenced participants, respectively. The paper's findings and limits, for the study overall: Participants were mostly white British and included more females than males, and it was suggested by the authors that clonal diversity may have been underestimated. The vaccine-associated CD4 TCRs covered the entire spike protein, and the dominant responses fell in regions 160-218 and 743-854. No day 14 peak-response samples were available, so repertoires were characterized only after the peak T cell response. The 56-69-year group was small, and its depth increase did not reach significance, likely because of low power. Nearly half of unique spike-specific TCRs reportedly recognized epitopes outside regions mutated in the B.1.351 and B.1.1.7 variants. Conclusions about previously exposed vaccinees are limited because only six or seven AZD1222 recipients were SARS-CoV-2 seropositive at baseline. After two AZD1222 doses, spike-specific TCR breadth and depth were significantly higher than at day 0 and than in MenACWY recipients.

In the case of this clone: There is no known antigen for this receptor. No much larger clone is present one base from it, and per-base qualities are unavailable.

The time point label, read with the paper, signifies: about 28 days (+/-7) after the second vaccine dose. AZD1222 recipients given second doses at about 4 weeks or at about 12 weeks were pooled, since spike-specific TCR depth and breadth were not found to differ between the two schedules. Vaccinee samples came from UK trials COV001 and COV002, including a single-blind randomized controlled phase 2/3 trial of AZD1222 (ChAdOx1 nCoV-19) in healthy adults. Trial participant PBMC samples were collected at day 0 and day 28 after the second dose for TCRbeta chain sequencing. The CDR3 regions of human TCRbeta chains were subjected to immunosequencing. The original methods were these. Repertoire TCRs were checked for matches against a reference library of SARS-CoV-2-specific TCRs that had been generated using the MIRA antigen-specificity platform. Breadth was defined as the fraction of unique TCRs that were SARS-CoV-2-associated, and depth was defined as the fraction of total T cells that were SARS-CoV-2-associated. Using the MIRA data, each spike-specific TCR was mapped to the spike region that the TCR reacts to and placed in a CD4 or CD8 class. Log10-transformed breadth and depth values were compared by one-way ANOVA with Sidak's multiple comparisons tests. In TCRdb, the immuneACCESS table is reduced to in-frame sequences with V and J assigned. These tables do not hold every clone; where another copy was compared, an unresolved V gene accounts for under half, and the others remain unexplained. That table gives V, J and clone size, and the DNA gave D and trimming. This sample gives about 140,000 clones in total; 80% to 95% of them show up just once. Of the sample, 3.5% to 4.5% falls within the top ten clones.

V is reduced by 0 bases and J by 3 bases, leaving a spacing of 6 bases between them. The CDR3 spans 13 residues, from the cysteine through the phenylalanine. Only the CDR3 DNA is retained, 39 bases long and in frame from the first base. The germline V gene provides CDR1 SNHLY and CDR2 FYNNEI. This sample comprised peripheral blood, obtained 28 days after the second AZD1222 dose. The sequence derives from an adult who received the AZD1222 COVID-19 vaccine. Recombination joined TRBV2 with TRBJ2-7; the D gene is perhaps TRBD2, from 5 matching bases. CDR3 reads: CASSEAAGYEQYF. The DNA sequence is TGTGCCAGCAGTGAAGCGGCGGGCTACGAGCAGTACTTC.